This T cell receptor (beta chain) derives from a study of blood T cell repertoires in COVID-19. Looking at the study overall: There were acute and convalescent COVID-19 samples, and they came from the United States, Italy and Spain. T cells, B-cell-depleted T cells, or PBMCs provided the cDNA or gDNA that served as material.

CDR3 length: 14 residues. Trimming pared 6 bases from V and 2 bases from J, leaving 12 bases between. Germline CDR1 and CDR2: MNHEY and SVGAGI. Authors' data handling: Quantification of nucleated cells was approximated via reference gene primer amplification. The data were produced by immunoSEQ multiplex PCR, yet TCRdb's version contains in-frame clones alone and is incomplete. The D gene and trimming were derived from the DNA, and the V and J assignments and clone size from that table. The table lists 100,000 to 150,000 clones, approximately 85% of them singletons. This sequence joins TRBV6-5 and TRBJ2-3; D is unresolved. Sequencing was carried out using peripheral blood. This receptor was identified in a man aged 80 or over with active or convalescent COVID-19. CDR3 coding DNA: TGTGCCAGCAGGGTATCAACTTCCACAGATACGCAGTATTTT. It encodes CASRVSTSTDTQYF.